The 31 T cell receptor beta chains below were found in one sample sequenced in a study of T cell changes during pregnancy in multiple sclerosis. TCRdb's copy holds only in-frame clones and misses some; the assay was immunoSEQ multiplex PCR. The sample yields about 110,000 clones, around 90% seen once. The input for sequencing was peripheral blood, taken in the third trimester of pregnancy. These TCRs come from a female donor with multiple sclerosis, enrolled in a pregnancy study.

The chain employs TRBV28 and TRBJ1-5; D is uncertain. In germline, CDR1 is MDHEN, CDR2 SYDVKM. The CDR3 consists of 12 residues. V was shortened by 5 bases and J by 5 bases, with 7 bases between the two germline ends. Here the CDR3 DNA reads TGTGCCAGCAGTCCTCCGTATCAGCCCCAGCATTTT. Translated: CASSPPYQPQHF.

The rearrangement uses TRBV18 and TRBJ2-3, with D uncertain. The V and J ends lost 3 bases and 4 bases respectively, with 11 bases between them. This CDR3 contains 14 residues. Germline-derived CDR1 and CDR2 are KGHSH and LQKENI. The CDR3 nucleotides are TGTGCCAGCTCACCGTTAGCCGGTGCAGATACGCAGTATTTT. It is translated as CASSPLAGADTQYF.

J is TRBJ1-3 and V is TRBV18; D gene ambiguous. CDR3 size: 13 residues. Between the trimmed V and J ends, which lost 7 bases and 0 bases, there was a span of 7 bases. Per germline, CDR1 KGHSH and CDR2 LQKENI. CDR3: CASCEVSGNTIYF. The CDR3, as DNA: TGTGCCAGCTGCGAGGTCTCTGGAAACACCATATATTTT.

The rearrangement joins TRBV27 to TRBJ2-5; D unresolved. Germline values: CDR1 MNHEY, CDR2 SMNVEV (reference sequence). The length of the CDR3 is 15 residues. Deletions cut 4 bases from V and 1 base from J, with 13 bases between. The CDR3 nucleotides read TGTGCCAGCAGTTCATTGGTAGCAGCCCAAGAGACCCAGTACTTC. Its translation is CASSSLVAAQETQYF.

The chain is built from TRBV5-1 and TRBJ2-3; D is perhaps TRBD2 (6 bases). Germline V gene sequence: CDR1 SGHRS, CDR2 YFSETQ. V gave up 3 bases and J gave up 0 bases, with 17 bases separating them. The CDR3 spans 17 residues. The CDR3 loop reads CASSSYLRDRSTDTQYF. DNA of the CDR3: TGCGCCAGCAGCTCCTACTTGCGGGATCGAAGCACAGATACGCAGTATTTT. Based on the CDR3 plus reference TRBV5-1 and TRBJ2-3, the full variable domain is KAGVTQTPRYLIKTRGQQVTLSCSPISGHRSVSWYQQTPGQGLQFLFEYFSETQRNKGNFPGRFSGRQFSNSRSEMNVSTLELGDSALYLCASSSYLRDRSTDTQYFGPGTRLTVL.

The chain carries TRBV5-1 and TRBJ2-3; perhaps TRBD2 as D (6 bases). V was clipped by 3 bases and J by 1 base, with 15 bases between them. The CDR3 has 16 residues. CDR1 SGHRS and CDR2 YFSETQ come from the germline V gene. CDR3 amino acids: CASSWGVRGGTDTQYF. CDR3 in DNA: TGCGCCAGCAGCTGGGGGGTTAGGGGTGGCACAGATACGCAGTATTTT.

CDR3 sequence: CAWSDPGTGRGKLFF. CDR3 coding DNA: TGTGCCTGGAGTGACCCCGGGACAGGGCGAGGAAAACTGTTTTTT. This chain joins TRBV30 and TRBJ1-4; 9 bases agree with TRBD1. The V gene's germline CDR1 is GTSNPN and CDR2 SVGIG (reference sequence). With 1 base clipped from V and 10 bases from J, the junction kept 10 bases outside the gene matches. The CDR3 length is 15 residues.

The chain combines TRBV27 with TRBJ1-5; D is possibly TRBD1 (6 bases). Between the trimmed V and J ends, which lost 5 bases and 0 bases, there was a span of 11 bases. The CDR3 has 15 amino acids. In germline, CDR1 is MNHEY, CDR2 SMNVEV (reference sequence). DNA for the CDR3: TGTGCCAGCAGTCGGGACATCTATAGCAATCAGCCCCAGCATTTT. Its translation is CASSRDIYSNQPQHF.

The chain couples TRBV6-1 to TRBJ2-3; 7 bases agree with TRBD1. Unmatched junction bases numbered 7, after V lost 4 bases and J lost 6 bases. CDR1 is MNHNS, CDR2 SASEGT, per germline. CDR3 length: 14 amino acids. The CDR3 DNA reads as TGTGCCAGCAGTGTTGAGGGGGCAGGGGATACGCAGTATTTT. This translates into CASSVEGAGDTQYF.

The V and J genes are TRBV27 and TRBJ2-5; TRBD2 matches 11 bases. Looked up from germline, CDR1 is MNHEY and CDR2 is SMNVEV (reference sequence). The CDR3 has 18 amino acids. V was pared by 5 bases and J by 4 bases, with 15 bases of the junction left unmatched. The CDR3 DNA reads TGTGCCAGCAGTCCCCGTCGTATAGCGGGAGGGCCGTTAGAGACCCAGTACTTC. It codes for CASSPRRIAGGPLETQYF.

In DNA, the CDR3 is TGTGCCAGCAGCTCCCTCGTGGGGCCTAACAATGAGCAGTTCTTC. Encoded protein: CASSSLVGPNNEQFF. The chain employs TRBV28 and TRBJ2-1; tentative D call: TRBD1 (5 bases). Germline lookup yields CDR1 MDHEN and CDR2 SYDVKM. CDR3 length: 15 amino acids. Trimming removed 6 bases at V and 5 bases at J, with 17 bases between.

The rearrangement uses TRBV9 and TRBJ1-1, with 9 bases identical to TRBD1. V shed 3 bases, J shed 4 bases, and the junction held 7 bases outside the gene matches. This CDR3 is 15 amino acids long. From germline, CDR1 is SGDLS and CDR2 YYNGEE. The DNA of the CDR3 is TGTGCCAGCAGCGCAATGGACAGGGGAGTCACTGAAGCTTTCTTT. Translated: CASSAMDRGVTEAFF.

The chain uses TRBV27 and TRBJ2-7, with TRBD2 identical over 11 bases. The CDR3 contains 16 residues. CDR1 and CDR2 from the germline V gene are MNHEY and SMNVEV (reference sequence). V was pared by 3 bases and J by 7 bases, with 11 bases of the junction left unmatched. CDR3 amino acids: CASSFLPTSGGYEQYF. CDR3 DNA: TGTGCCAGCAGTTTCCTCCCTACTAGCGGGGGATATGAGCAGTACTTC.

J is TRBJ1-4 and V is TRBV27; D is uncertain. The germline V and J ends were trimmed by 8 bases and 3 bases, with 13 bases remaining between them. CDR1 is MNHEY, CDR2 SMNVEV, per germline (reference sequence). This CDR3 is 14 amino acids long. The CDR3 bases are TGTGCCAGCGGCCCAGTTGAAGCTAATGAAAAACTGTTTTTT. Translated, it gives CASGPVEANEKLFF.

V is TRBV11-2 and J is TRBJ1-1; D not certain. The V gene's germline CDR1 is SGHAT and CDR2 FQNNGV. V dropped 0 bases and J dropped 0 bases, with 8 bases sitting between them. This CDR3 is 15 amino acids long. The CDR3 DNA is TGTGCCAGCAGCTTAGATCTGGGAGTGAACACTGAAGCTTTCTTT. Translating it yields CASSLDLGVNTEAFF.

A note on this clone: One junction end does not reproduce the germline sequence, and a read error may be involved. The rearrangement joins TRBV6-1 to TRBJ2-6; 9 bases match TRBD1. Germline V CDR1 and CDR2: MNHNS, SASEGT. The CDR3 totals 19 residues. The CDR3 region is CASREEPGQGFSGANVLTF. CDR3 nucleotide sequence: TGTGCCAGCAGAGAAGAACCGGGACAGGGATTCTCTGGGGCCAACGTCCTGACTTTC.

This clone was detected a few times. The V gene is TRBV30, the J gene TRBJ2-2; D may be TRBD1 (5 bases). V lost 2 bases, J lost 6 bases, and 10 bases lay in between. Germline V lookup: CDR1 GTSNPN, CDR2 SVGIG (reference sequence). CDR3 length equals 13 residues. The CDR3 protein is CAWSLQDPGELFF. The CDR3 DNA sequence: TGTGCCTGGAGTCTACAGGACCCCGGGGAGCTGTTTTTT.

The J gene is TRBJ1-2, the V gene TRBV7-3; no definite D call. Germline CDR1 SGHTA, CDR2 FQGTGA. The V end was cut by 4 bases, the J end by 2 bases, with 14 bases between. This CDR3 has 15 amino acids. The CDR3 DNA sequence: TGTGCCAGCAGCTCATTCACGAGGCAGAACTATGGCTACACCTTC. It is translated as CASSSFTRQNYGYTF.

The V and J genes are TRBV9 and TRBJ2-1, with 11 bases fitting TRBD2. From germline, CDR1 is SGDLS and CDR2 YYNGEE. CDR3 size: 16 residues. Trimming removed 3 bases from V and 0 bases from J; junction bases left unmatched: 2. The CDR3 is CASSEGTSGSYNEQFF. The CDR3 DNA sequence: TGTGCCAGCAGCGAGGGGACTAGCGGCTCCTACAATGAGCAGTTCTTC.

This clone has only one observation. This chain links TRBV5-4 with TRBJ2-1; TRBD2 matches 10 bases. From germline, CDR1 is SGHNT and CDR2 YYREEE (reference sequence). This CDR3 is built from 15 residues. V lost 3 bases, J lost 3 bases, and 3 bases stayed unmatched. The CDR3: CASSSLAGSYNEQFF. CDR3 nucleotide sequence: TGTGCCAGCAGCTCACTAGCGGGAAGCTACAATGAGCAGTTCTTC.

The chain combines TRBV2 with TRBJ2-5, with 9 nucleotides matching TRBD2. Germline-derived CDR1 and CDR2 are SNHLY and FYNNEI. The CDR3 is 14 residues long. Trimming took 8 bases from V and 4 from J; bases not matched to a gene: 8. CDR3 region: CASGRGGRVETQYF. The DNA for the CDR3 is TGTGCCAGCGGGCGGGGGGGCCGGGTAGAGACCCAGTACTTC.

This rearrangement joins TRBV14 to TRBJ2-2; D gene unclear. This CDR3 is 14 amino acids long. V lost 0 bases to trimming and J lost 6 bases, with 8 bases between them. The germline V gene has CDR1 SGHDN and CDR2 FVKESK. The CDR3 region is CASSQDRGAGELFF. CDR3 coding DNA: TGTGCCAGCAGCCAAGACAGAGGCGCCGGGGAGCTGTTTTTT.

This chain connects TRBV5-6 to TRBJ1-2; TRBD1 matches at 10 bases. V gave up 4 bases and J gave up 6 bases; unmatched junction bases: 6. The CDR3 contains 14 residues. CDR1 and CDR2 from the germline V gene are SGHDT and YYEEEE. CDR3 sequence reads: CASSGTGQGHGYTF. The CDR3 DNA reads as TGTGCCAGCAGCGGGACGGGACAGGGGCATGGCTACACCTTC.

This clone was detected once. V is TRBV28 and J is TRBJ2-7, with 8 bases aligning to TRBD1. This CDR3 is 15 amino acids long. Germline values: CDR1 MDHEN, CDR2 SYDVKM. Unmatched junction bases numbered 8, after V lost 4 bases and J lost 3 bases. The CDR3 reads CASSSQGGYHYEQYF. CDR3 coding DNA: TGTGCCAGCAGTTCACAGGGGGGCTATCACTACGAGCAGTACTTC.

The chain combines TRBV6-6 with TRBJ2-2, with D possibly TRBD2 on 6 matching bases. The CDR3 loop spans 14 amino acids. Germline V CDR1 and CDR2: MNHNY, SVGAGI (reference sequence). V lost 4 bases and J 4 bases, leaving 10 bases between the germline ends. Here the CDR3 reads CASSWDSPTGELFF. The CDR3 DNA follows: TGTGCCAGCAGTTGGGACTCTCCCACCGGGGAGCTGTTTTTT.

The DNA for the CDR3 is TGCGCCAGCAGCCTGCTTCCTGGACAGGGGGCAAGGTTTGGAAACACCATATATTTT. This gives the protein CASSLLPGQGARFGNTIYF. V and J are TRBV4-1 and TRBJ1-3, with TRBD1 matching over 11 bases. The V and J ends lost 4 bases and 3 bases, in that order; junction bases with no gene match: 14. Germline CDR1 reads MGHRA; CDR2 reads YSYEKL. The CDR3 spans 19 residues.

This clone was picked up one time. The chain is built from TRBV6-6 and TRBJ1-1; D is undetermined. CDR1 and CDR2 from the germline V gene are MNHNY and SVGAGI (reference sequence). V was pared by 2 bases and J by 6 bases, with 16 bases between. CDR3 length equals 15 residues. CDR3 bases: TGTGCCAGCAGTTACCCGCGGGGAGAGAAACCTGAAGCTTTCTTT. Residues: CASSYPRGEKPEAFF.

The V gene is TRBV6-1, the J gene TRBJ2-2, with a possible D match to TRBD1 (5 bases). V was trimmed by 2 bases and J by 6 bases, leaving 10 bases between them. The CDR3 is 14 residues long. Germline CDR1 is MNHNS and CDR2 is SASEGT. CDR3 DNA: TGTGCCAGCAGTGAACAGGGAATGGCCGGGGAGCTGTTTTTT. Its translation is CASSEQGMAGELFF.

A few counts support this clone. The chain has TRBV29-1 and TRBJ2-4; possible D gene TRBD2, 6 bases. Germline lookup yields CDR1 SQVTM and CDR2 ANQGSEA. The length of the CDR3 is 11 residues. The V and J ends lost 6 bases and 8 bases respectively, with 11 bases between them. CDR3 nucleotide sequence: TGCAGCGTCCGGTCGGGGGACATTCAGTACTTC. This sequence encodes CSVRSGDIQYF.

This chain uses TRBV30 with TRBJ2-7, with TRBD2 as a possible D gene (6 bases). V lost 3 bases, J lost 0 bases, and 12 bases lay in between. Germline CDR1 GTSNPN, CDR2 SVGIG (reference sequence). CDR3 length equals 14 residues. The chain's CDR3 is CAWSLATSSYEQYF. The CDR3 region has the DNA TGTGCCTGGAGCCTAGCGACGAGCTCCTACGAGCAGTACTTC.

This chain links TRBV11-1 with TRBJ2-3, with 8 positions matching TRBD2. The V gene end was trimmed by 1 base and the J gene end by 4 bases; junction bases not matched to a gene: 10. Germline-derived CDR1 and CDR2 are SGHAT and FQDESV (reference sequence). The CDR3 sequence is 17 residues long. Written as DNA, the CDR3 is TGTGCCAGCAGCTTAGGGGTCGCAGCGGGAGTCCCAGATACGCAGTATTTT. Residues: CASSLGVAAGVPDTQYF.